This T cell receptor beta chain was sequenced for a study of control samples from healthy donors and cancer patients. Assay: immunoSEQ multiplex PCR; the TCRdb copy retains only in-frame clones and omits some. Among roughly 120,000 clones listed, over 75% were seen once. The CDR3 runs 13 residues. From germline, CDR1 is MNHEY and CDR2 SVGAGI. V shed 6 bases and J shed 5 bases, with 13 bases lying between them. The chain carries TRBV6-5 and TRBJ1-2, with D unresolved. The sequencing sample was made of PBMCs. This TCR derives from a woman between 50 and 59 years old with colorectal cancer. CDR3 sequence reads: CASSVDTEYGYTF. The CDR3 DNA reads TGTGCCAGCAGCGTAGACACTGAATATGGCTACACCTTC.